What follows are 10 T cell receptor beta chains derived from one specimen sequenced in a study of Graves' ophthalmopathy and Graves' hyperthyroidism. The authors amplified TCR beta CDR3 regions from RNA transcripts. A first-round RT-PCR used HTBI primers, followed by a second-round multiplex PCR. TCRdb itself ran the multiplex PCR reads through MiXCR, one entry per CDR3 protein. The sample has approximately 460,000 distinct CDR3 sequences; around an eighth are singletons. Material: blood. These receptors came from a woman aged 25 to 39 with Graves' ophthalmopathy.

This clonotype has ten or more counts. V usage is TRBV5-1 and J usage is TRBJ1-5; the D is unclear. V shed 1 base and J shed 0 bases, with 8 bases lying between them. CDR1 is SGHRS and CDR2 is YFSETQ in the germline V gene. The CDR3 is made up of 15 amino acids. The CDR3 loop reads CASSLRDPSNQPQHF. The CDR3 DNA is TGCGCCAGCAGCTTGCGCGACCCTAGCAATCAGCCCCAGCATTTT.

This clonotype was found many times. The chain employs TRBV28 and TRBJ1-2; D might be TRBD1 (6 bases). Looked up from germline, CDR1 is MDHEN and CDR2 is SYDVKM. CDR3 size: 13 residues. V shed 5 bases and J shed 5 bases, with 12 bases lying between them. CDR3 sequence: CASSPGEVYGYTF. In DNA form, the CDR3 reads TGTGCCAGCAGTCCAGGGGAGGTGTATGGCTACACCTTC.

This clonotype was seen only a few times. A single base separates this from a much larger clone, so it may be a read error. This CDR3 is CASSSRSDTDTGELFF. In nucleotides, the CDR3 is TGTGCCAGCAGTTCGCGGAGCGATACGGACACCGGGGAGCTGTTTTTT. The V gene is TRBV27, the J gene TRBJ2-2; the D is unclear. The CDR3 sequence is 16 residues long. Per the germline V gene, CDR1 is MNHEY and CDR2 is SMNVEV (reference sequence). V lost 4 bases and J 3 bases, leaving 15 bases between the germline ends.

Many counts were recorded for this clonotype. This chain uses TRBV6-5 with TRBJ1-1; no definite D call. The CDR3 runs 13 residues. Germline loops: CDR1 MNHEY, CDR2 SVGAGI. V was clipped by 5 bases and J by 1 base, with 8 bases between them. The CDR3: CASSHRQNTEAFF. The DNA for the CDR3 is TGTGCCAGCAGTCATCGACAGAACACTGAAGCTTTCTTT.

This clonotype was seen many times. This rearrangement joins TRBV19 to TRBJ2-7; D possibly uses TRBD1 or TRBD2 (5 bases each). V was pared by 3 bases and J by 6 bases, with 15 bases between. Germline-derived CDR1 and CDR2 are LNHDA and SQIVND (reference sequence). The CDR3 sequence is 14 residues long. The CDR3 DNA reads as TGTGCCAGTAGTATCTCCGGGGCCTACGGCGAGCAGTACTTC. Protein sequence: CASSISGAYGEQYF. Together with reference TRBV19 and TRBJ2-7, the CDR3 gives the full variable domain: DGGITQSPKYLFRKEGQNVTLSCEQNLNHDAMYWYRQDPGQGLRLIYYSQIVNDFQKGDIAEGYSVSREKKESFPLTVTSAQKNPTAFYLCASSISGAYGEQYFGPGTRLTVT.

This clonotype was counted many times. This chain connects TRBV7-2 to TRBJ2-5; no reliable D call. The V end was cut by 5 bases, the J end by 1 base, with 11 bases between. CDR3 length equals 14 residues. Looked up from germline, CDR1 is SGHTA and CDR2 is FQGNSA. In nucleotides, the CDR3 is TGTGCCAGCAGCCAAAGAGTTATCCAAGAGACCCAGTACTTC. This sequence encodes CASSQRVIQETQYF.

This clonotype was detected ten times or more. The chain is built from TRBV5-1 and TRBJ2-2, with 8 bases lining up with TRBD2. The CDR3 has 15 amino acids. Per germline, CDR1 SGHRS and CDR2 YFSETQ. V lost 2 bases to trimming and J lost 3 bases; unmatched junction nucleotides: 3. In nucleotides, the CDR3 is TGCGCCAGCAGCTTCCTCGGGGGGGACACCGGGGAGCTGTTTTTT. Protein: CASSFLGGDTGELFF.

The DNA for the CDR3 is TGTGCCAGCAGTCAGGGACGCTCTGAAGCTTTCTTT. Translating it yields CASSQGRSEAFF. This chain links TRBV28 with TRBJ1-1; D may be TRBD1 (5 bases). Germline V gene data show CDR1 as MDHEN and CDR2 as SYDVKM. CDR3 size: 12 residues. V lost 5 bases and J 6 bases, leaving 10 bases between the germline ends.

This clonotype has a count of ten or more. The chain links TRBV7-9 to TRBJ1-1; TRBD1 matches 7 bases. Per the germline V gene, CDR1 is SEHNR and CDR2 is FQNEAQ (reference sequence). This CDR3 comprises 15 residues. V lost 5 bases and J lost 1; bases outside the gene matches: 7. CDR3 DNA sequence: TGTGCCAGCAGCCTTAGACAGGGCAGGAACACTGAAGCTTTCTTT. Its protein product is CASSLRQGRNTEAFF.

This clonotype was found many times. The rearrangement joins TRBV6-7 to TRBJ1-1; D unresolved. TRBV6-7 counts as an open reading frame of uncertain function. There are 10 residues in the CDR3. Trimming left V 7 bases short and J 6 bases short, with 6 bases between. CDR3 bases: TGTGCCAGCATCGTACCTGAAGCTTTCTTT. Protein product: CASIVPEAFF.